These 26 T cell receptor beta chains were sequenced from one sample in a study of control samples from healthy donors and cancer patients. TCRdb's table, derived via immunoSEQ multiplex PCR, lists solely in-frame clones and lacks some. The sample contains some 78,000 clones, roughly nine tenths of which appear only once. The sample taken for sequencing was blood. The origin of the receptors is a woman aged 55-75 years in good health.

V and J are TRBV25-1 and TRBJ2-7, with a weak D call TRBD2 (5 bases). Germline CDR1 and CDR2: MGHDK and SYGVNS. With 1 base removed from V and 4 bases from J, the gap between germline ends came to 14 bases. The CDR3 sequence is 15 residues long. The CDR3 sequence: CASSESSGSSYEQYF. DNA of the CDR3: TGTGCCAGCAGTGAATCCTCGGGGTCTAGTTACGAGCAGTACTTC.

This chain joins TRBV29-1 and TRBJ1-5; the D is unclear. The CDR3 has 12 amino acids. V lost 4 bases and J 4 bases, leaving 8 bases between the germline ends. Germline loops: CDR1 SQVTM, CDR2 ANQGSEA. CDR3 DNA sequence: TGCAGCGTTGGTGACAAGAATCAGCCCCAGCATTTT. Its protein product is CSVGDKNQPQHF. The entire variable domain, with the rest obtained from reference TRBV29-1 and TRBJ1-5, is as follows: SAVISQKPSRDICQRGTSLTIQCQVDSQVTMMFWYRQQPGQSLTLIATANQGSEATYESGFVIDKFPISRPNLTFSTLTVSNMSPEDSSIYLCSVGDKNQPQHFGDGTRLSIL.

A word on this clone: A read error may explain this, as a much larger clone is one base away. This rearrangement joins TRBV5-6 to TRBJ1-1; 11 bases line up with TRBD1. Germline-derived CDR1 and CDR2 are SGHDT and YYEEEE. V lost 3 bases to trimming and J lost 3 bases; unmatched junction nucleotides: 1. The CDR3 spans 14 residues. As DNA, the CDR3 is TGTGCCAGCAGCTGGGGACAGGGGGACACTGAAGCTTTCTTT. Protein: CASSWGQGDTEAFF.

CDR3: CASTASGGNTEAFF. Here the CDR3 DNA reads TGTGCCAGCACCGCTTCGGGAGGGAACACTGAAGCTTTCTTT. The rearrangement links TRBV28 to TRBJ1-1; no clear D gene. Trimming cost V 7 bases and J 1 base, with 13 bases left between them. The CDR3 consists of 14 residues. Germline V gene lookup returns CDR1 MDHEN and CDR2 SYDVKM.

This chain uses TRBV19 with TRBJ1-6, with D maybe TRBD1 (6 bases). CDR3 size: 16 residues. Per the germline V gene, CDR1 is LNHDA and CDR2 is SQIVND (reference sequence). V lost 4 bases, J lost 0 bases, and 10 bases lay in between. For the CDR3, the DNA is TGTGCCAGTAGTAAAGGACAGAGCTCCTATAATTCACCCCTCCACTTT. Protein: CASSKGQSSYNSPLHF.

The chain couples TRBV3-1 (or the pseudogene TRBV3-2) to TRBJ1-5; D remains ambiguous. The CDR3 covers 15 residues. Germline assignment: CDR1 LGHDT and CDR2 YNNKEL (reference sequence). The germline V and J ends were trimmed by 0 bases and 6 bases, with 12 bases remaining between them. The CDR3 is CASSQEGGFSQPQHF. CDR3 coding DNA: TGTGCCAGCAGCCAAGAAGGAGGGTTTTCTCAGCCCCAGCATTTT.

V and J are TRBV16 and TRBJ2-1; perhaps D is TRBD1 or TRBD2 (5 bases each). CDR1 KGHSY and CDR2 FQNENV come from the germline V gene. CDR3 size: 12 residues. The V end lost 0 bases, the J end lost 8 bases, and 5 bases lay between the germline ends. The DNA of the CDR3 is TGTGCCAGCAGCCAATCGGGGGATGAGCAGTTCTTC. Its protein is CASSQSGDEQFF. Together with reference TRBV16 and TRBJ2-1, the CDR3 gives the full variable domain: GEEVAQTPKHLVRGEGQKAKLYCAPIKGHSYVFWYQQVLKNEFKFLISFQNENVFDETGMPKERFSAKCLPNSPCSLEIQATKLEDSAVYFCASSQSGDEQFFGPGTRLTVL.

This clone has just a few counts. The chain recombines TRBV19 with TRBJ1-5; D is uncertain. The CDR3 has 16 amino acids. Per the germline V gene, CDR1 is LNHDA and CDR2 is SQIVND (reference sequence). The germline V and J ends were trimmed by 6 bases and 4 bases, with 19 bases remaining between them. The CDR3 region has the DNA TGTGCCAGTAGGAAAGCCGGCGAGGGTCGGAATCAGCCCCAGCATTTT. This codes for CASRKAGEGRNQPQHF.

Details on this clone: Its ends do not fully match the called genes, so a read error is possible. V gene TRBV18 combines with J gene TRBJ2-3, with D possibly TRBD2 on 5 matching bases. In germline, CDR1 is KGHSH, CDR2 LQKENI. This CDR3 has 15 amino acids. CDR3 amino acids: CAGSPLVTIADTQYF. For the CDR3, the DNA is TGTGCCGGCTCACCATTAGTGACTATCGCAGATACGCAGTATTTT.

V usage is TRBV6-6 and J usage is TRBJ2-6, with D perhaps matching TRBD1 (5 bases). Between the trimmed V and J ends, which lost 2 bases and 2 bases, there was a span of 10 bases. CDR1 MNHNY and CDR2 SVGAGI come from the germline V gene (reference sequence). The CDR3 runs 16 residues. CDR3 DNA sequence: TGTGCCAGCAGTTACGGGGCAGGGACTGGGGCCAACGTCCTGACTTTC. Translating gives CASSYGAGTGANVLTF.

This chain connects TRBV7-9 to TRBJ1-1; D uncertain. V lost 6 bases, J lost 6 bases, and 11 bases lay in between. This CDR3 region has 12 residues. Germline V lookup: CDR1 SEHNR, CDR2 FQNEAQ (reference sequence). The chain's CDR3 is CASRPVRPEAFF. In DNA, the CDR3 is TGTGCCAGCAGACCCGTTAGACCTGAAGCTTTCTTT.

This clone is a singleton in its sample. The gene calls are TRBV19 and TRBJ2-2, with D perhaps TRBD2 (5 bases). Per the germline V gene, CDR1 is LNHDA and CDR2 is SQIVND (reference sequence). Trimming shortened V by 6 bases and J by 1 base, and 9 bases separated the two germline ends. This CDR3 contains 14 residues. The CDR3 here is CASRVALNTGELFF. CDR3 coding DNA: TGTGCCAGTAGGGTAGCGCTGAACACCGGGGAGCTGTTTTTT.

The chain employs TRBV19 and TRBJ2-7; the match to TRBD1 covers 10 bases. The germline V gene encodes CDR1 LNHDA and CDR2 SQIVND (reference sequence). The V gene end was trimmed by 5 bases and the J gene end by 7 bases; junction bases not matched to a gene: 8. The length of the CDR3 is 14 residues. CDR3 protein: CASSGPGQGYEQYF. CDR3 coding DNA: TGTGCCAGTAGTGGTCCGGGACAGGGGTATGAGCAGTACTTC.

The chain couples TRBV24-1 to TRBJ2-3; 9 positions agree with TRBD1. The CDR3 extends over 15 amino acids. Germline-derived CDR1 and CDR2 are KGHDR and SFDVKD. J was trimmed by 5 bases and V by 3 bases; bases with no gene match: 5. The CDR3: CATSDSTGGEDTQYF. DNA for the CDR3: TGTGCCACCAGTGATAGTACAGGGGGCGAAGATACGCAGTATTTT.

This chain connects TRBV30 to TRBJ1-4; 9 bases are a match to TRBD1. With V trimmed by 2 bases and J by 8 bases, 9 bases remained unmatched. CDR3 length: 15 residues. The germline V gene encodes CDR1 GTSNPN and CDR2 SVGIG (reference sequence). The CDR3 bases are TGTGCCTGGAGTCCCCCGCGGGACAGGGACGAAAAACTGTTTTTT. Translation: CAWSPPRDRDEKLFF.

This clone was counted a single time. The chain joins TRBV7-9 to TRBJ1-1; D might be TRBD1 (5 bases). Trimming took off 6 bases at V and 6 bases at J, with 17 bases between the two ends. Germline values: CDR1 SEHNR, CDR2 FQNEAQ (reference sequence). This CDR3 has 14 residues. CDR3 amino acids: CASSRREVWPEAFF. The CDR3, as DNA: TGTGCCAGCAGTCGCAGGGAGGTCTGGCCTGAAGCTTTCTTT.

The genes are TRBV4-1 and TRBJ2-2; TRBD1 matches at 10 bases. CDR1 and CDR2 (germline): MGHRA, YSYEKL. V was clipped by 0 bases and J by 4 bases; unmatched bases: 8. The CDR3 is 18 residues long. CDR3 sequence reads: CASSQDRSGTGVTGELFF. The DNA of the CDR3 is TGCGCCAGCAGCCAAGATAGAAGCGGGACAGGGGTCACCGGGGAGCTGTTTTTT.

The J gene is TRBJ2-1, the V gene TRBV2; D may be TRBD1 (5 bases). Germline CDR1 and CDR2: SNHLY and FYNNEI. The CDR3 extends over 15 amino acids. The V end lost 8 bases, the J end lost 0 bases, and 14 bases lay between the germline ends. The CDR3 DNA sequence: TGTGCCAGCGGGATTCAGGGTCTCTCCTACAATGAGCAGTTCTTC. Protein: CASGIQGLSYNEQFF. Complete variable domain (other parts from reference TRBV2 and TRBJ2-1): EPEVTQTPSHQVTQMGQEVILRCVPISNHLYFYWYRQILGQKVEFLVSFYNNEISEKSEIFDDQFSVERPDGSNFTLKIRSTKLEDSAMYFCASGIQGLSYNEQFFGPGTRLTVL.

The chain carries TRBV3-1 (or the pseudogene TRBV3-2) and TRBJ1-1, with TRBD1 matching over 7 bases. The CDR3 has 13 amino acids. Germline loops: CDR1 LGHDT, CDR2 YNNKEL (reference sequence). V shed 5 bases and J 3 bases; nucleotides not matched to a gene: 3. Here the CDR3 DNA reads TGTGCCAGCAGCTTTACAGGGGACACTGAAGCTTTCTTT. Residues: CASSFTGDTEAFF.

J is TRBJ1-5 and V is TRBV28, with 7 bases fitting TRBD1. CDR3 length: 15 amino acids. V lost 6 bases and J lost 5; bases outside the gene matches: 10. CDR1 and CDR2 (germline): MDHEN, SYDVKM. CDR3: CASSSGAGGDQPQHF. The CDR3 nucleotides read TGTGCCAGCAGCTCCGGGGCAGGGGGTGATCAGCCCCAGCATTTT.

The genes are TRBV6-6 and TRBJ2-1, with 7 bases that match TRBD1. Germline CDR1 MNHNY, CDR2 SVGAGI (reference sequence). This CDR3 contains 14 residues. V lost 7 bases and J lost 8; bases outside the gene matches: 11. CDR3 residues: CASKTGQVADEQFF. In DNA, the CDR3 is TGTGCCAGCAAGACTGGACAGGTTGCTGATGAGCAGTTCTTC.

The chain is built from TRBV5-1 and TRBJ2-7; D unresolved. Germline-derived CDR1 and CDR2 are SGHRS and YFSETQ. The CDR3 length is 13 residues. V was clipped by 3 bases and J by 4 bases, with 11 bases between them. The CDR3 DNA reads TGCGCCAGCAGCTACCTGGCCGAATACGAGCAGTACTTC. As protein: CASSYLAEYEQYF.

The sample holds a few counts of this clone. The chain has TRBV2 and TRBJ2-3; D gene ambiguous. The CDR3 totals 12 residues. Deletions cut 6 bases from V and 0 bases from J, with 4 bases between. Germline V CDR1 and CDR2: SNHLY, FYNNEI. The CDR3 reads CASRRSTDTQYF. In DNA form, the CDR3 reads TGTGCCAGCAGACGAAGCACAGATACGCAGTATTTT.

This sequence joins TRBV2 and TRBJ1-2; TRBD1 might be the D (5 bases). The CDR3 is 14 amino acids. Germline V CDR1 and CDR2: SNHLY, FYNNEI. V was cut by 6 bases and J by 6 bases, with 17 bases left in between. CDR3 nucleotides: TGTGCCAGCAGCTCCCCAAGGGGCTTACATGGCTACACCTTC. Amino acid sequence: CASSSPRGLHGYTF.

This clone showed up just a few times. This rearrangement joins TRBV6-5 to TRBJ1-2, with 8 bases that match TRBD1. Germline CDR1 and CDR2: MNHEY and SVGAGI. The V segment lost 6 bases and the J segment 3 bases; nucleotides outside the gene matches: 6. This CDR3 has 14 amino acids. The CDR3 sequence: CASSAQTGDYGYTF. The CDR3 nucleotides read TGTGCCAGCAGCGCCCAGACAGGGGACTATGGCTACACCTTC.

The genes are TRBV2 and TRBJ1-5; a weak D match, TRBD1 (5 bases). The CDR3 is made up of 14 amino acids. The germline gives CDR1 SNHLY, CDR2 FYNNEI. Trimming removed 8 bases from V and 2 bases from J, with 13 bases in between. CDR3 amino acids: CASQEGTGNQPQHF. The CDR3 bases are TGTGCCAGCCAGGAGGGGACTGGCAATCAGCCCCAGCATTTT.